Each of the 31 T cell receptor beta chains below was sequenced from the same sample in a study of identical twins. MiXCR, applied by TCRdb to the 5' RACE reads, yields one record per CDR3 protein. The sample includes under 450,000 distinct CDR3 sequences, about 18% of them seen just once. Material: naive T cells sorted from blood. These receptors all come from a man between 50 and 59 years old in good health.

This clonotype was observed a few times. CDR3: CASTFTSGRNAEQFF. The DNA of the CDR3 is TGTGCCAGCACCTTCACTAGCGGGAGGAATGCTGAGCAGTTCTTC. V gene TRBV12-3 or TRBV12-4 combines with J gene TRBJ2-1, with TRBD2 matching over 12 bases. The CDR3 is 15 residues long. With 7 bases clipped from V and 9 bases from J, the junction kept 10 bases outside the gene matches.

The chain uses TRBV11-2 and TRBJ2-4; 10 positions agree with TRBD1. From germline, CDR1 is SGHAT and CDR2 FQNNGV. The V segment lost 6 bases and the J segment 6 bases; nucleotides outside the gene matches: 8. This CDR3 region has 15 residues. The CDR3 sequence is CASSSLRDRGNIQYF. As DNA, the CDR3 is TGTGCCAGCAGTTCCTTACGGGACAGGGGAAACATTCAGTACTTC.

The chain links TRBV5-1 to TRBJ2-7; 8 bases align to TRBD1. From germline, CDR1 is SGHRS and CDR2 YFSETQ. The CDR3 consists of 17 residues. The trim removed 4 bases at V and 4 bases at J, leaving 16 bases unmatched. The CDR3 here is CASSKGVVLGQAYEQYF. CDR3 DNA sequence: TGCGCCAGCAGCAAGGGAGTTGTACTGGGACAGGCGTACGAGCAGTACTTC.

In its sample, this clonotype was seen many times. The rearrangement uses TRBV6-2 or TRBV6-3 and TRBJ2-2, with TRBD2 matching over 7 bases. The length of the CDR3 is 18 residues. From germline, CDR1 is MNHEY and CDR2 SVGEGT. The V segment lost 2 bases and the J segment 1 base; nucleotides outside the gene matches: 10. CDR3 nucleotide sequence: TGTGCCAGCAGTTACCTACCTGGGCTAGCGGTGAACACCGGGGAGCTGTTTTTT. It translates to CASSYLPGLAVNTGELFF.

This clonotype was counted only a few times. The gene calls are TRBV28 and TRBJ2-2, with 9 nucleotides matching TRBD2. V was pared by 5 bases and J by 2 bases, with 15 bases of the junction left unmatched. CDR3 length: 19 residues. The germline V gene encodes CDR1 MDHEN and CDR2 SYDVKM. The CDR3 nucleotides are TGTGCCAGCAGTAATTCACCGGGACTAGCTCGAGGAAACACCGGGGAGCTGTTTTTT. It translates to CASSNSPGLARGNTGELFF.

The chain joins TRBV4-1 to TRBJ2-3, with D maybe TRBD1 (6 bases). Trimming cost V 2 bases and J 0 bases, with 9 bases left between them. This CDR3 is built from 15 residues. The germline V gene has CDR1 MGHRA and CDR2 YSYEKL. CDR3 in amino acids: CASSQFGQSTDTQYF. CDR3 in DNA: TGCGCCAGCAGCCAATTTGGACAGAGCACAGATACGCAGTATTTT.

This clonotype was observed a handful of times. The rearrangement uses TRBV10-3 and TRBJ2-5; no clear D. V was pared by 4 bases and J by 5 bases, with 8 bases between. Per the germline V gene, CDR1 is ENHRY and CDR2 is SYGVKD. The CDR3 consists of 12 residues. CDR3 DNA sequence: TGTGCCATCAGTGGGGCTGGGGAGACCCAGTACTTC. Encoded protein: CAISGAGETQYF.

Regarding this clonotype: Just one base apart from a much larger clone, this may be a read error. The rearrangement joins TRBV15 to TRBJ2-1; maybe TRBD2 (6 bases). The CDR3 loop spans 16 amino acids. CDR1 LNHNV and CDR2 YYDKDF come from the germline V gene (reference sequence). Written as DNA, the CDR3 is TGTGTCACCAGCAGATACGGGGGAAGCTCCTACAATGAGCAGTTCTTC. Protein: CVTSRYGGSSYNEQFF.

This clonotype was seen only a few times. The V call is TRBV30, the J call TRBJ2-3, with D perhaps TRBD1 (6 bases). This CDR3 has 14 amino acids. Deletions cut 3 bases from V and 2 bases from J, with 12 bases between. The germline gives CDR1 GTSNPN, CDR2 SVGIG (reference sequence). CDR3 residues: CAWRDRFFTDTQYF. The DNA of the CDR3 is TGTGCCTGGAGAGACAGGTTCTTCACAGATACGCAGTATTTT.

This clonotype occurred a few times. J is TRBJ1-1 and V is TRBV5-1; maybe TRBD1 (6 bases). This CDR3 spans 13 amino acids. V was pared by 4 bases and J by 6 bases, with 13 bases between. CDR1 and CDR2 (germline): SGHRS, YFSETQ. The CDR3 nucleotides are TGCGCCAGCAGCCCCGACAGGATCTCTGAAGCTTTCTTT. Translated, it gives CASSPDRISEAFF.

This clonotype appeared a few times. The V and J genes are TRBV27 and TRBJ1-3; no clear D. The CDR3 loop spans 13 amino acids. Germline assignment: CDR1 MNHEY and CDR2 SMNVEV (reference sequence). Trimming stripped 6 bases from V and 0 bases from J, with 6 bases between. The CDR3 DNA reads TGTGCCAGCAGCCCGGCCTCTGGAAACACCATATATTTT. It translates to CASSPASGNTIYF.

The chain couples TRBV29-1 to TRBJ2-1, with 8 bases identical to TRBD2. Unmatched junction bases numbered 16, after V lost 7 bases and J lost 8 bases. Germline V gene lookup returns CDR1 SQVTM and CDR2 ANQGSEA. This CDR3 region has 15 residues. CDR3 nucleotide sequence: TGCAGCGGAGCCCCTGGAGCGGGAGTTATCGATGAGCAGTTCTTC. Amino acids: CSGAPGAGVIDEQFF.

This chain uses TRBV7-2 with TRBJ1-2, with TRBD1 as a possible D gene (6 bases). Germline CDR1 is SGHTA and CDR2 is FQGNSA. V lost 7 bases and J lost 0, with 21 bases in between. There are 17 residues in the CDR3. The CDR3, as DNA: TGTGCCAGCATCGTACAGGGTGCCCTGATATCTAACTATGGCTACACCTTC. Its translation is CASIVQGALISNYGYTF.

This clonotype was seen at least ten times. This rearrangement joins TRBV20-1 to TRBJ1-1, with 9 bases aligning to TRBD1. This CDR3 is built from 15 residues. The J segment lost 1 base and the V segment lost 4 bases, leaving 7 bases of the junction unmatched. The germline CDR1 and CDR2 sequences are DFQATT and SNEGSKA (reference sequence). In DNA form, the CDR3 reads TGCAGTGCTACCGGGACAGGGTTTAGGAACACTGAAGCTTTCTTT. Amino acids: CSATGTGFRNTEAFF.

The V gene is TRBV2, the J gene TRBJ2-7; D perhaps matches TRBD1 (6 bases). Looked up from germline, CDR1 is SNHLY and CDR2 is FYNNEI. The CDR3 contains 16 residues. V gave up 0 bases and J gave up 1 base, with 13 bases separating them. The CDR3 loop is CASSEASGVKSYEQYF. CDR3 coding DNA: TGTGCCAGCAGTGAAGCTTCAGGGGTAAAGTCCTACGAGCAGTACTTC.

This clonotype was recorded at least ten times. The V call is TRBV20-1, the J call TRBJ2-1; 9 nucleotides match TRBD1. This CDR3 has 15 amino acids. CDR1 is DFQATT and CDR2 is SNEGSKA in the germline V gene (reference sequence). With 2 bases clipped from V and 1 base from J, the junction kept 3 bases outside the gene matches. The CDR3 sequence is CSARPGQGSYNEQFF. CDR3 nucleotides: TGCAGTGCTAGACCAGGACAGGGGTCCTACAATGAGCAGTTCTTC.

This clonotype was found a few times. V gene TRBV6-1 combines with J gene TRBJ2-4, with unresolved D. Trimming took 3 bases from V and 0 from J, leaving 12 bases between them. The CDR3 loop spans 16 amino acids. In germline, CDR1 is MNHNS, CDR2 SASEGT. The CDR3 nucleotides read TGTGCCAGCAGTGAGCGACCAGTTGGAGCCAAAAACATTCAGTACTTC. Its translation: CASSERPVGAKNIQYF.

This clonotype was seen at least ten times. This chain uses TRBV4-1 with TRBJ2-1, with D hard to call. The CDR3 is 19 residues long. The V gene's germline CDR1 is MGHRA and CDR2 YSYEKL. V lost 5 bases and J lost 1, with 24 bases in between. CDR3: CASSLHRVSLSSSYNEQFF. The CDR3 coding sequence is TGCGCCAGCAGCTTACACCGGGTCTCGCTTAGCAGTTCCTACAATGAGCAGTTCTTC.

This clonotype was seen only a few times. The chain joins TRBV12-3 or TRBV12-4 to TRBJ1-1; perhaps TRBD1 as D (5 bases). The length of the CDR3 is 17 residues. V shed 9 bases and J shed 1 base, with 24 bases lying between them. CDR3 protein: CASPRPGRPLGNTEAFF. DNA for the CDR3: TGTGCCAGTCCGAGGCCAGGGAGACCATTGGGGAACACTGAAGCTTTCTTT.

The table lists this clonotype with a few counts. The V and J genes are TRBV20-1 and TRBJ2-1; weak D call: TRBD1 (5 bases). This CDR3 comprises 12 residues. The germline CDR1 and CDR2 sequences are DFQATT and SNEGSKA (reference sequence). Between the trimmed V and J ends, which lost 8 bases and 6 bases, there was a span of 14 bases. For the CDR3, the DNA is TGCAGTACCCAGGGCAATCCCAATGAGCAGTTCTTC. It codes for CSTQGNPNEQFF.

This chain connects TRBV20-1 to TRBJ2-3; D could derive from TRBD1 or TRBD2 (7 bases each). Trimming removed 2 bases from V and 6 bases from J, with 21 bases in between. The CDR3 spans 16 residues. Per germline, CDR1 DFQATT and CDR2 SNEGSKA (reference sequence). The CDR3: CSARRSGGGGRDTQYF. CDR3 coding DNA: TGCAGTGCTAGAAGGTCAGGGGGGGGCGGTAGGGATACGCAGTATTTT.

This sequence joins TRBV15 and TRBJ2-7; no clear D gene. Germline V gene sequence: CDR1 LNHNV, CDR2 YYDKDF (reference sequence). The CDR3 covers 13 residues. V lost 3 bases and J 3 bases, leaving 9 bases between the germline ends. As DNA, the CDR3 is TGTGCCACCAGCAGCGGACGGGTCTACGAGCAGTACTTC. Its translation: CATSSGRVYEQYF.

This clonotype was counted ten times or more. This chain connects TRBV10-3 to TRBJ1-2, with TRBD1 matching over 11 bases. Germline CDR1 ENHRY, CDR2 SYGVKD. This CDR3 spans 16 amino acids. Losses at the gene ends were 3 bases for V and 13 bases for J; bases not matched to a gene: 16. The CDR3 protein is CAISDSGTGQGAAGTF. The CDR3 bases are TGTGCCATCAGTGATTCCGGAACTGGACAGGGGGCCGCGGGCACCTTC.

This clonotype was seen only a few times. The rearrangement joins TRBV20-1 to TRBJ2-7; D gene uncertain. Trimming left V 3 bases short and J 0 bases short, with 12 bases between. The V gene's germline CDR1 is DFQATT and CDR2 SNEGSKA (reference sequence). The CDR3 totals 14 residues. For the CDR3, the DNA is TGCAGTGCTAGTAGTCCGTCATCCTCCTACGAGCAGTACTTC. Its translation is CSASSPSSSYEQYF.

This clonotype has ten or more counts. This chain connects TRBV4-2 to TRBJ2-7; D may be TRBD2 (7 bases). The V gene's germline CDR1 is LGHNA and CDR2 YNFKEQ. This CDR3 is built from 15 residues. V was pared by 6 bases and J by 2 bases, with 17 bases between. CDR3 region: CASSRGASGPYEQYF. CDR3 bases: TGTGCCAGCAGTCGGGGGGCTAGCGGTCCCTACGAGCAGTACTTC.

This chain links TRBV20-1 with TRBJ2-1; TRBD2 aligns across 8 bases. Trimming took 5 bases from V and 8 from J; bases not matched to a gene: 11. CDR3 size: 14 residues. From germline, CDR1 is DFQATT and CDR2 SNEGSKA (reference sequence). CDR3 DNA sequence: TGCAGTGCTTTTATTGGGACTAGTTCTGATGAGCAGTTCTTC. This translates into CSAFIGTSSDEQFF.

This clonotype was seen a few times. The chain couples TRBV28 to TRBJ2-1; 8 positions agree with TRBD2. Germline V gives CDR1 MDHEN, CDR2 SYDVKM. The CDR3 totals 16 residues. With 6 bases clipped from V and 8 bases from J, the junction kept 15 bases outside the gene matches. The chain's CDR3 is CASSQGSGLAVHEQFF. CDR3 DNA: TGTGCCAGCAGCCAAGGCTCTGGACTAGCTGTCCATGAGCAGTTCTTC.

The chain couples TRBV2 to TRBJ2-3; TRBD2 might be the D (6 bases). Germline CDR1 reads SNHLY; CDR2 reads FYNNEI. The ends were cut back, 6 bases at V and 4 bases at J, with 17 bases in the middle. CDR3 size: 15 residues. Written as DNA, the CDR3 is TGTGCCAGCAGCCCCGGTAGCGGAGGCGCAGATACGCAGTATTTT. Residues: CASSPGSGGADTQYF.

V usage is TRBV9 and J usage is TRBJ2-3; either TRBD1 or TRBD2 may fit D (5 bases each). CDR1 and CDR2 (germline): SGDLS, YYNGEE. V shed 3 bases and J shed 1 base, with 9 bases lying between them. There are 14 residues in the CDR3. CDR3 bases: TGTGCCAGCAGCGCGGGGCTCCGCACAGATACGCAGTATTTT. It codes for CASSAGLRTDTQYF. Based on the CDR3 plus reference TRBV9 and TRBJ2-3, the full variable domain is DSGVTQTPKHLITATGQRVTLRCSPRSGDLSVYWYQQSLDQGLQFLIQYYNGEERAKGNILERFSAQQFPDLHSELNLSSLELGDSALYFCASSAGLRTDTQYFGPGTRLTVL.

This chain links TRBV12-3 or TRBV12-4 with TRBJ2-1; TRBD2 matches 7 bases. There are 16 residues in the CDR3. Unmatched junction bases numbered 16, after V lost 6 bases and J lost 8 bases. This CDR3 is CASSKLPSGMSYEQFF. Here the CDR3 DNA reads TGTGCCAGCAGCAAACTCCCGAGCGGGATGTCTTATGAGCAGTTCTTC.

The table lists this clonotype with many counts. The chain couples TRBV12-3 or TRBV12-4 to TRBJ1-2; D uncertain. The V end lost 6 bases, the J end lost 4 bases, and 12 bases lay between the germline ends. CDR3 size: 13 residues. The CDR3 protein is CASSLRLSYGYTF. DNA of the CDR3: TGTGCCAGCAGCCTCCGTCTCAGCTATGGCTACACCTTC.